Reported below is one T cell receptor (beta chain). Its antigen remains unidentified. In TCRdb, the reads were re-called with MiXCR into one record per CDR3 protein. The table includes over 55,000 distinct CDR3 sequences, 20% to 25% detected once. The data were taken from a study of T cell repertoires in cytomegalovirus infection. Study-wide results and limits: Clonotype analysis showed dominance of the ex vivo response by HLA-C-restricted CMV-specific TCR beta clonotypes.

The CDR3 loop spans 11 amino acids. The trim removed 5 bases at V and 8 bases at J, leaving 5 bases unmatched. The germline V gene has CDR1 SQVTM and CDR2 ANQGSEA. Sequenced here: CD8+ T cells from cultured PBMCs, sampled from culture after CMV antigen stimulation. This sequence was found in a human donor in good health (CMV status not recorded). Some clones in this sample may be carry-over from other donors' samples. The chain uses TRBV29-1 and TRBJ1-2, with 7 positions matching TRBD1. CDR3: CSVQGVAGYTF. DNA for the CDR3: TGCAGCGTTCAGGGGGTCGCAGGCTACACCTTC.